The 23 T cell receptor beta chains presented below share a single source sample, sequenced in a study of T cells expressing NK-cell markers (dated by TCRdb to the early 2020s). Library method: 5' RACE. TCRdb shows the sequencer as Illumina HiSeq 2000. TCRdb reprocessed the reads; each CDR3 protein sequence makes one entry, and DNA is unavailable. The sample table includes about 380,000 distinct CDR3 sequences. The ten largest clones capture over 4% of the sample. The sequencing input was blood T cells: a sorted CD56 or NKG2C T cell subset, CD4+ or CD8+ T cells, or bulk PBMC T cells (not recorded which). The receptors originated from a man aged 18 to 69 in good health.

The rearrangement links TRBV29-1 to TRBJ2-7; lacking DNA, the TRBD1 call made by TCRdb goes unchecked. The CDR3 has 14 residues. Germline assignment: CDR1 SQVTM and CDR2 ANQGSEA. The CDR3 here is CSAKSGQGSGEQYF.

CDR3 region: CASSSGQPGDTQYF. This chain joins TRBV6-2 or TRBV6-3 and TRBJ2-3; as DNA is missing, the TRBD1 call by TCRdb cannot be tested. There are 14 residues in the CDR3. CDR1 and CDR2 from the germline V gene are MNHEY and SVGEGT.

The CDR3 here is CASDGWETEAFF. V is TRBV19 and J is TRBJ1-1. CDR3 size: 12 residues. CDR1 is LNHDA, CDR2 SQIVND, per germline (reference sequence).

This rearrangement joins TRBV12-3 or TRBV12-4 to TRBJ1-3. This CDR3 comprises 14 residues. The CDR3 is CASSPQETGNTIYF.

The chain links TRBV7-8 to TRBJ1-2; TCRdb returns TRBD1, unconfirmable since there is no DNA. This CDR3 is built from 15 residues. CDR1 and CDR2 from the germline V gene are SGHVS and FQNEAQ. Here the CDR3 reads CASSLDDRGRGGYTF.

The V gene is TRBV2, the J gene TRBJ2-1; without DNA, the TCRdb call of TRBD1 cannot be checked. Per the germline V gene, CDR1 is SNHLY and CDR2 is FYNNEI. This CDR3 is 16 amino acids long. CDR3 sequence: CASSGTGNRPYNEQFF.

The gene calls are TRBV10-3 and TRBJ2-1. The CDR3 covers 13 residues. CDR1 is ENHRY, CDR2 SYGVKD, per germline. The CDR3 sequence is CAISENLNNEQFF.

The chain has TRBV6-1 and TRBJ1-2; there is no DNA to check the TCRdb D call of TRBD1. This CDR3 spans 14 amino acids. Germline V gene data show CDR1 as MNHNS and CDR2 as SASEGT. The CDR3 spells CASRTARDRAGYTF.

This rearrangement joins TRBV29-1 to TRBJ1-5. The CDR3 runs to 13 residues. Germline V gene lookup returns CDR1 SQVTM and CDR2 ANQGSEA. The chain's CDR3 is CSVASEADQPQHF.

The V gene is TRBV5-5, the J gene TRBJ2-2. This CDR3 comprises 15 residues. Germline CDR1 reads SGHKS; CDR2 reads YYEKEE (reference sequence). CDR3: CASSPRVPGTGELFF.

The genes are TRBV3-1 and TRBJ2-7; without DNA, the TCRdb call of TRBD1 cannot be checked. CDR1 and CDR2 from the germline V gene are LGHDT and YNNKEL (reference sequence). The CDR3 spans 14 residues. CDR3 loop: CASSRGTGRNEQYF.

The CDR3 is CASSLGGLAGGTEQYF. The V and J genes are TRBV5-6 and TRBJ2-7; TCRdb picks TRBD2, but there is no DNA to check that call. Germline values: CDR1 SGHDT, CDR2 YYEEEE. There are 16 residues in the CDR3.

The J gene is TRBJ2-1, the V gene TRBV28; there is no DNA to check the TCRdb D call of TRBD1. Germline CDR1 MDHEN, CDR2 SYDVKM. The CDR3 loop spans 13 amino acids. The CDR3 region is CASSLMGQREQFF.

The chain uses TRBV12-3 or TRBV12-4 and TRBJ1-2; absent DNA, TCRdb's TRBD1 call cannot be checked. CDR3 size: 13 residues. The CDR3: CASRRQNRYGYTF.

V gene TRBV20-1 combines with J gene TRBJ2-3; TCRdb proposes TRBD1, but this gene call is untestable without DNA. The CDR3 is 15 amino acids. CDR1 DFQATT and CDR2 SNEGSKA come from the germline V gene (reference sequence). This CDR3 is CSATNRDRVTDTQYF.

The V call is TRBV9, the J call TRBJ2-2; with no DNA, the TCRdb D assignment of TRBD2 cannot be verified. The CDR3 has 16 residues. In germline, CDR1 is SGDLS, CDR2 YYNGEE. The CDR3 reads CASSKEGEVNTGELFF.

This chain joins TRBV19 and TRBJ2-5; no DNA is available, so the TRBD1 call from TCRdb remains unchecked. The CDR3 spans 13 residues. Germline values: CDR1 LNHDA, CDR2 SQIVND (reference sequence). CDR3 protein: CASSGTHQETQYF.

The chain is built from TRBV5-1 and TRBJ1-5; TCRdb lists TRBD1, though no DNA is available to test this call. The CDR3 loop spans 14 amino acids. Per germline, CDR1 SGHRS and CDR2 YFSETQ. Here the CDR3 reads CASSEGTVDQPQHF.

This chain connects TRBV7-9 to TRBJ2-5; TCRdb calls TRBD1, which cannot be checked without DNA. The germline V gene encodes CDR1 SEHNR and CDR2 FQNEAQ (reference sequence). The CDR3 has 13 amino acids. This chain's CDR3 is CASRRGTGLAQYF.

The genes are TRBV20-1 and TRBJ2-4; the D gene TCRdb calls, TRBD1, cannot be checked with no DNA. This CDR3 region has 17 residues. CDR1 and CDR2 from the germline V gene are DFQATT and SNEGSKA (reference sequence). The CDR3 loop reads CSASNPTGGRSKNIQYF.

The CDR3 reads CASSANRVGNTIYF. The rearrangement links TRBV9 to TRBJ1-3; no DNA is available, so the TRBD1 call from TCRdb remains unchecked. Germline V gene data show CDR1 as SGDLS and CDR2 as YYNGEE. The CDR3 length is 14 residues. The full variable domain, with the rest looked up from reference TRBV9 and TRBJ1-3, is DSGVTQTPKHLITATGQRVTLRCSPRSGDLSVYWYQQSLDQGLQFLIQYYNGEERAKGNILERFSAQQFPDLHSELNLSSLELGDSALYFCASSANRVGNTIYFGEGSWLTVV.

This rearrangement joins TRBV5-6 to TRBJ2-3; TCRdb's assignment of TRBD2 cannot be checked, as there is no DNA. This CDR3 has 12 residues. Germline CDR1 is SGHDT and CDR2 is YYEEEE. The CDR3: CASSPRRYTQYF.

V usage is TRBV6-5 and J usage is TRBJ2-1; absent DNA, TCRdb's TRBD2 call cannot be checked. The length of the CDR3 is 18 residues. The V gene's germline CDR1 is MNHEY and CDR2 SVGAGI. CDR3 loop: CASIRNPQLPGASGEQFF.